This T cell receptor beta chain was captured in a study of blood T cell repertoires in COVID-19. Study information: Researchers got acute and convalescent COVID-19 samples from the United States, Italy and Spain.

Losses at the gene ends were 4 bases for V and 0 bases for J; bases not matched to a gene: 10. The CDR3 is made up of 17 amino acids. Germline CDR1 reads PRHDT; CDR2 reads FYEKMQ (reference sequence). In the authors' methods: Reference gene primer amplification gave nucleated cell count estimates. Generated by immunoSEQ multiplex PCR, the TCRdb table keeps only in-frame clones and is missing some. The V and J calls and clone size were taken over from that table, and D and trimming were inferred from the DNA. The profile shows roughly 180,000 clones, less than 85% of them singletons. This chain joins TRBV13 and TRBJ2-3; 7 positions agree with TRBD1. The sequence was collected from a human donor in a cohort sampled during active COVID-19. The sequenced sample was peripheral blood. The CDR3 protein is CASSSRTGGTSTDTQYF. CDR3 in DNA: TGTGCCAGCAGCTCCCGGACAGGTGGGACCAGCACAGATACGCAGTATTTT.